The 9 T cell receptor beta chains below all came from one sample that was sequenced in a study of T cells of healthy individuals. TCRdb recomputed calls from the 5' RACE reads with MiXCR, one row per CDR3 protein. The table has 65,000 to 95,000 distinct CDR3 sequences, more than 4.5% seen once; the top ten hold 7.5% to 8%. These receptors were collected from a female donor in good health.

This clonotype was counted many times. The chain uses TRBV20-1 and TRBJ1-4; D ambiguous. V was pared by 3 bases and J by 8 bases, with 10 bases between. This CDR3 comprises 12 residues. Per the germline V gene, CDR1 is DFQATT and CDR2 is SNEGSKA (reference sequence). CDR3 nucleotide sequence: TGCAGTGCTAGTCCTACGGGGGAAAAACTGTTTTTT. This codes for CSASPTGEKLFF.

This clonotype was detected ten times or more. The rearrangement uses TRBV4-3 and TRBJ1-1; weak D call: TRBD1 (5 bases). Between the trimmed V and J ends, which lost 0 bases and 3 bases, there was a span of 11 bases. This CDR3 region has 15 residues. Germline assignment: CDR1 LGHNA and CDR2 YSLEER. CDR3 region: CASSQDPGRDTEAFF. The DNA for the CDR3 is TGCGCCAGCAGCCAAGATCCAGGGAGAGACACTGAAGCTTTCTTT.

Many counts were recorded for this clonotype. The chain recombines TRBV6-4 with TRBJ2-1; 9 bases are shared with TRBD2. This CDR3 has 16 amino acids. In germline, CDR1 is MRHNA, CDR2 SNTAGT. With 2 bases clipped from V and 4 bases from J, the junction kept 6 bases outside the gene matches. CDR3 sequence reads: CASSDGGGGDYNEQFF. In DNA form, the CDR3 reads TGTGCCAGCAGTGACGGTGGCGGGGGGGATTACAATGAGCAGTTCTTC.

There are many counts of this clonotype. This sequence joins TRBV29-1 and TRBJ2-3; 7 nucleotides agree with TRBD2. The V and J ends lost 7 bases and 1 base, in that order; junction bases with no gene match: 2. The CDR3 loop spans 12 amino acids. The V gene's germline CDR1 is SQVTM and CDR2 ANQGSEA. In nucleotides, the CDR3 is TGCAGCGCTGGGGGGGGCACAGATACGCAGTATTTT. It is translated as CSAGGGTDTQYF.

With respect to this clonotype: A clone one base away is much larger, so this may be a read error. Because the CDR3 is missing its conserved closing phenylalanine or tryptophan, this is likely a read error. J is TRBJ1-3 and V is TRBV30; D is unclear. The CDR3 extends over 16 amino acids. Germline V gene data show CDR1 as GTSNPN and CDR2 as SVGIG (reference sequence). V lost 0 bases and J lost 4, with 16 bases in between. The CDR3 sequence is CAWSVVEGFIGNTIYI. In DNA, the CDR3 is TGTGCCTGGAGTGTCGTAGAGGGATTTATCGGAAACACCATATATATT.

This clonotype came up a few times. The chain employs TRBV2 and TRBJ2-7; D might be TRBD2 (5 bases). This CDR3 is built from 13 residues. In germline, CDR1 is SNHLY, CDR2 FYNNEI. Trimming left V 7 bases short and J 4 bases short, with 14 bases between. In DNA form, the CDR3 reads TGTGCCAGCACTTCCGCGAGGGATTACGAGCAGTACTTC. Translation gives CASTSARDYEQYF. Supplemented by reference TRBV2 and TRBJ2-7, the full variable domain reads EPEVTQTPSHQVTQMGQEVILRCVPISNHLYFYWYRQILGQKVEFLVSFYNNEISEKSEIFDDQFSVERPDGSNFTLKIRSTKLEDSAMYFCASTSARDYEQYFGPGTRLTVT.

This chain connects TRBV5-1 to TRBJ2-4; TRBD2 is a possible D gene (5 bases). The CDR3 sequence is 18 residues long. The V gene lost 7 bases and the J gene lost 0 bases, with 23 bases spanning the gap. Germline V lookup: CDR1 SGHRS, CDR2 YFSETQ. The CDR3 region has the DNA TGCGCCAGCCATTACCCAGAACGGGGATCTCTAGCCAAAAACATTCAGTACTTC. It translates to CASHYPERGSLAKNIQYF.

Here the CDR3 reads CASSPDRENQPQHF. The CDR3 DNA reads as TGCGCCAGCAGCCCGGACAGGGAAAATCAGCCCCAGCATTTT. This sequence joins TRBV5-1 and TRBJ1-5; 8 positions match TRBD1. This CDR3 spans 14 amino acids. Germline trimming cut 4 bases from V and 4 bases from J; bases unmatched to any gene: 4. Per germline, CDR1 SGHRS and CDR2 YFSETQ.

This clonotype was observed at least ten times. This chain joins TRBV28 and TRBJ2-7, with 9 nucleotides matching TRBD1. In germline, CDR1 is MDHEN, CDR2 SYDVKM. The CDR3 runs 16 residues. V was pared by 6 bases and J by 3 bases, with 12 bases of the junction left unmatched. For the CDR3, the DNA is TGTGCCAGCAGCTTCGGGAGAGGACAGGGGAGCTACGAGCAGTACTTC. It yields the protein CASSFGRGQGSYEQYF.